This TCR beta chain is from a study of blood T cell repertoires in COVID-19. The junction had 6 bases not matched to a gene; V was cut back by 0 bases and J by 2 bases. Germline V lookup: CDR1 SGDLS, CDR2 YYNGEE. The CDR3 runs to 16 residues. Sequencing used immunoSEQ multiplex PCR; TCRdb keeps in-frame clones, though not all of them. The table shows 150,000 or so clones, with approximately 85% occurring only once. The chain couples TRBV9 to TRBJ1-2, with TRBD1 matching over 8 bases. This receptor was taken from a woman aged 45-65 years with COVID-19, enrolled during active disease. The sequencing input was peripheral blood. CDR3 residues: CASSVAQGEWNYGYTF. CDR3 sequence (DNA): TGTGCCAGCAGCGTAGCACAGGGGGAATGGAACTATGGCTACACCTTC.